This TCR beta chain was sequenced during a study of blood T cell repertoires in COVID-19. On the study more broadly: From the United States, Italy and Spain came samples of acute and convalescent COVID-19.

Repertoires were generated with immunoSEQ multiplex PCR, while TCRdb's copy carries only in-frame clones and drops some. This table has around 380,000 clones, approximately 87% appearing once. Those enrolled, adults aged 18 to 89 years, came from 20 to 25 US areas. Participant-given clinical history determined each cohort assignment. Two consecutive negative NP/OP PCR tests, clearance, or resolved symptoms defined Cohort 3 recovery. In germline, CDR1 is SGDLS, CDR2 YYNGEE. This CDR3 is built from 18 residues. V was clipped by 0 bases and J by 2 bases, with 18 bases between them. There are a few counts of this clone.

The sequencing sample was made of PBMCs or T cells enriched from blood (not recorded which). This sequence was found in a man younger than 45 who had recovered from COVID-19. The chain is built from TRBV9 and TRBJ1-5; no reliable D call. CDR3 nucleotide sequence: TGTGCCAGCAGCGTAGGCCAAGCCGCCGGAGTAGGCAATCAGCCCCAGCATTTT. Encoded protein: CASSVGQAAGVGNQPQHF.